The source of this T cell receptor (beta chain) is a study of blood T cell repertoires in COVID-19. CDR3 length: 15 amino acids. Germline V gives CDR1 MNHEY, CDR2 SVGAGI. The protocol was immunoSEQ multiplex PCR, while the TCRdb copy is restricted to in-frame clones and leaves out a portion. The sample includes under 250,000 clones, around 80% seen only once; the top ten take about 8.9%. This clone was recorded once. Mismatch with germline at one junction end may stem from a read error. The clonotype originates from a man between 50 and 59 years old with active or convalescent COVID-19. The chain links TRBV6-5 to TRBJ1-6; TRBD1 might be the D (5 bases). The source material was peripheral blood. The CDR3 nucleotides read TGTGCCAGCAGTCCCAGGGATGGCTATAGTTCACCCCTCCACTTT. Protein sequence: CASSPRDGYSSPLHF.